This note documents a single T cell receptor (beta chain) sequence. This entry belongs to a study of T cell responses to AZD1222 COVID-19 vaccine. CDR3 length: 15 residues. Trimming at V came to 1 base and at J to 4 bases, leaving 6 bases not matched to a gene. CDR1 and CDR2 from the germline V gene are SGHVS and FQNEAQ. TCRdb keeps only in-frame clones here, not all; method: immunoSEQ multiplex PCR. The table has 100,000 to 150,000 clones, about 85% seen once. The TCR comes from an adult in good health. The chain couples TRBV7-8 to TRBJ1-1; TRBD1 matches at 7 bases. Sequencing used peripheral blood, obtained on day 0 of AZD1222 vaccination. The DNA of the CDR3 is TGTGCCAGCAGCTTAGTTTCCCAGGGGGGCACTGAAGCTTTCTTT. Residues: CASSLVSQGGTEAFF.